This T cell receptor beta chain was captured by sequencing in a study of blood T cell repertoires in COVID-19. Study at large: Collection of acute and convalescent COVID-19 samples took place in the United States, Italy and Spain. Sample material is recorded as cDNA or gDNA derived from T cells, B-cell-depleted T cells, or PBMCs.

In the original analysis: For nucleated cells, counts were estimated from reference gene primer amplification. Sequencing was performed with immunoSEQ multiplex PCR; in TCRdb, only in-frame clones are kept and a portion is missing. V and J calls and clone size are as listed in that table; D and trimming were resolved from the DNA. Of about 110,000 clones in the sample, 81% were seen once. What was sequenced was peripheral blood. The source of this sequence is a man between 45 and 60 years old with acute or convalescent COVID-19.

CDR3 region: CASRNTGYADEKLFF. CDR3 DNA sequence: TGTGCCAGTCGCAACACAGGTTACGCAGATGAAAAACTGTTTTTT. The V and J genes are TRBV19 and TRBJ1-4; tentatively, D is TRBD1 (5 bases). V lost 8 bases, J lost 6 bases, and 19 bases lay in between. The CDR3 runs to 15 residues. CDR1 is LNHDA and CDR2 is SQIVND in the germline V gene (reference sequence).